The count of the clone carrying this TCR beta chain is one. Its antigen is not known. Assay used: immunoSEQ multiplex PCR; TCRdb lists only in-frame clones, some missing. The sample includes a few million clones, less than 95% of them seen just once. This entry comes from a study of shared clonotypes between healthy human individuals. On the study more broadly: The study used three CD4 naive, three CD4 memory, two CD8 naive and one CD8 memory plate per donor.

Study-wide results and limits: Rarefaction indicated that sorted-subset sequencing remained incomplete although depth was large. Naive subsets generally had larger estimated richness than memory subsets.

The germline V gene encodes CDR1 SNHLY and CDR2 FYNNEI. V shed 5 bases and J shed 2 bases, with 9 bases lying between them. The CDR3 is 13 residues long. This clonotype originated in a man aged 18 to 30 in good health. Some clones in this sample may be carry-over from other donors' samples. This sequence joins TRBV2 and TRBJ2-5, with D possibly matching TRBD1 (6 bases). Sequencing used naive CD4+ T cells from PBMCs. Noted subset: CD45RA+ positively selected. The CDR3 loop reads CASSYQGQETQYF. The DNA of the CDR3 is TGTGCCAGCAGTTACCAGGGGCAAGAGACCCAGTACTTC.